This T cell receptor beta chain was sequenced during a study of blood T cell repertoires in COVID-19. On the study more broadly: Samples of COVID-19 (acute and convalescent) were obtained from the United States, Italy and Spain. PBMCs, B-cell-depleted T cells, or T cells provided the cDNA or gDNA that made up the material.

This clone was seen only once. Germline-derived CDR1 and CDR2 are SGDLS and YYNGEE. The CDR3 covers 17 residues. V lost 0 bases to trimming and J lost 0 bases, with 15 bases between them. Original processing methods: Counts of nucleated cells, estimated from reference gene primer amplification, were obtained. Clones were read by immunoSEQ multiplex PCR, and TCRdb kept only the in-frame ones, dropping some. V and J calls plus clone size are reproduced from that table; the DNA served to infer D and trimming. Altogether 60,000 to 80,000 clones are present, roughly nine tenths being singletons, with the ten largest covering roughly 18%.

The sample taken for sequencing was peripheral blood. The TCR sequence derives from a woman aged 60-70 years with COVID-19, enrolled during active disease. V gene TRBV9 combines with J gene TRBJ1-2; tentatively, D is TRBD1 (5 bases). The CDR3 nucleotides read TGTGCCAGCAGCGTAGTATTAAGGGGTCCCCCTAACTATGGCTACACCTTC. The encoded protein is CASSVVLRGPPNYGYTF. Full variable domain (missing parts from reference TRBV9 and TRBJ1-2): DSGVTQTPKHLITATGQRVTLRCSPRSGDLSVYWYQQSLDQGLQFLIQYYNGEERAKGNILERFSAQQFPDLHSELNLSSLELGDSALYFCASSVVLRGPPNYGYTFGSGTRLTVV.